This T cell receptor beta chain is from a study of tumor-infiltrating lymphocytes in primary liver carcinoma. Study-wide results and caveats: Between tumor regions, pairs overlapped more than tumor-adjacent and tumor-blood pairs did.

Extraction also yielded germline DNA, while blood RNA was obtained from unsorted whole blood. No treatment had been given to the patients, who were chronically infected with HBV. In the case of this clonotype: The target antigen is unknown. One junction end disagrees with the germline gene, perhaps due to a read error.

Total RNA amounting to 450 to 550 ng was the source from which TCR beta cDNA was made with a constant-region primer. Slightly modified ARM-PCR with three nested multiplex PCR rounds yielded TCR beta libraries. TCRdb reanalysed the multiplex PCR reads using MiXCR and keeps one entry per CDR3 protein. Of about 180,000 distinct CDR3 sequences in the sample, 50% to 75% were seen once. The sequence was collected from a man in his forties or fifties with primary liver carcinoma and hepatitis B virus infection. The sequenced material came from peripheral blood.

The DNA for the CDR3 is TGTGACAGCAGCTTATCTGGGAACAACTACGAGCGGTACTTC. It codes for CDSSLSGNNYERYF. This chain joins TRBV11-2 and TRBJ2-7, with D uncertain. CDR1 and CDR2 (germline): SGHAT, FQNNGV. There are 14 residues in the CDR3.